The clone carrying this T cell receptor (beta chain) was seen more than once but under ten times. The record originates from a study of T-cell reconstitution after alpha-beta-depleted transplantation in children. A library of TCRbeta sequences, prepared with unique molecular identifiers, was generated. TCRdb fed the PCR reads into MiXCR, producing one record per CDR3 protein. Here the sample spans 540,000 or so distinct CDR3 sequences, 23% being singletons. The CDR3 consists of 16 residues. Germline V CDR1 and CDR2: LNHNV, YYDKDF (reference sequence). V dropped 2 bases and J dropped 0 bases, with 10 bases sitting between them.

This sequence originates from a boy under two years old who had a stem cell transplant for acute myeloid leukemia, so the T cells may come from the graft donor. This sample comprised PBMCs, mostly from graft donor cells, obtained 360 days after TCRalphabeta/CD19-depleted stem cell transplant. This sequence joins TRBV15 and TRBJ2-2; tentative D call: TRBD2 (7 bases). Here the CDR3 reads CATSRRGGTNTGELFF. The CDR3 DNA is TGTGCCACCAGCAGAAGGGGGGGAACGAACACCGGGGAGCTGTTTTTT.